This passage covers 27 T cell receptor beta chains from one sample sequenced in a study of blood T cell repertoires in COVID-19 (dated by TCRdb to 2020 to 2022). Library preparation used the immunoSEQ multiplex PCR assay. Imported from immuneACCESS, the table was reduced by TCRdb to in-frame sequences with V and J called. These copies leave out some clones; in studies compared against another copy, an unresolved V gene accounts for under half, and the cause of the remainder is not known. This sample lists 80,000 or so clones; 80% to 90% were detected once. Together, the top ten hold 18% of the sample. Specimen: peripheral blood. The receptors stem from a human donor in a cohort sampled during active COVID-19.

This clone was counted once. The chain couples TRBV27 to TRBJ2-3; D is unresolved. Trimming removed 5 bases at V and 5 bases at J, with 14 bases between. The germline V gene encodes CDR1 MNHEY and CDR2 SMNVEV (reference sequence). This CDR3 is built from 14 residues. CDR3 in DNA: TGTGCCAGCAGTCCTCCTTTCGAGGTAGATACGCAGTATTTT. This codes for CASSPPFEVDTQYF.

J is TRBJ1-6 and V is TRBV19, with D tentatively TRBD1 (6 bases). CDR1 is LNHDA, CDR2 SQIVND, per germline (reference sequence). The length of the CDR3 is 15 residues. Between the trimmed V and J ends, which lost 6 bases and 5 bases, there was a span of 14 bases. The DNA for the CDR3 is TGTGCCAGTAGGCCAACAGGGATTGATAATTCACCCCTCCACTTT. As protein: CASRPTGIDNSPLHF.

The chain uses TRBV10-3 and TRBJ2-2, with D perhaps matching TRBD2 (5 bases). Trimming pared 5 bases from V and 4 bases from J, leaving 11 bases between. This CDR3 is 14 amino acids long. Germline V gene sequence: CDR1 ENHRY, CDR2 SYGVKD. The CDR3 DNA sequence: TGTGCCATCAGTTTAGGACTGGCCACCGGGGAGCTGTTTTTT. Translation gives CAISLGLATGELFF.

The chain is built from TRBV29-1 and TRBJ2-7, with 8 bases aligning to TRBD1. V lost 6 bases and J lost 2; bases outside the gene matches: 12. In germline, CDR1 is SQVTM, CDR2 ANQGSEA. This CDR3 is built from 15 residues. In nucleotides, the CDR3 is TGCAGCGTATCCAAATCGACAGGGGATGCCTACGAGCAGTACTTC. As protein: CSVSKSTGDAYEQYF.

This rearrangement joins TRBV10-1 to TRBJ2-6, with TRBD2 matching 8 bases. Germline V gene data show CDR1 as WNHNN and CDR2 as SYGVQD (reference sequence). The CDR3 covers 17 residues. V was pared by 10 bases and J by 0 bases, with 11 bases of the junction left unmatched. CDR3 loop: CATPRLASSSGANVLTF. The CDR3 DNA follows: TGCGCCACCCCCAGACTAGCGTCTAGCTCTGGGGCCAACGTCCTGACTTTC.

This clone appeared a single time. The rearrangement uses TRBV6-2 or TRBV6-3 and TRBJ2-1; perhaps TRBD1 as D (5 bases). Per germline, CDR1 MNHEY and CDR2 SVGEGT. The CDR3 runs 14 residues. V lost 3 bases to trimming and J lost 6 bases, with 12 bases between them. CDR3 bases: TGTGCCAGCAGTTATTTAGGGGTAGGCAATGAGCAGTTCTTC. Translating it yields CASSYLGVGNEQFF.

This chain connects TRBV11-3 to TRBJ1-2, with D possibly being TRBD1 (5 bases). The V and J ends lost 5 bases and 5 bases respectively, with 18 bases between them. The CDR3 is 15 amino acids. Germline-derived CDR1 and CDR2 are SGHNT and YENEEA. The CDR3 bases are TGTGCCAGCAGCCCCCCCGCGGGGCGGCTGTATGGCTACACCTTC. Protein: CASSPPAGRLYGYTF. The whole variable domain, filled in from reference TRBV11-3 and TRBJ1-2, reads EAGVVQSPRYKIIEKKQPVAFWCNPISGHNTLYWYLQNLGQGPELLIRYENEEAVDDSQLPKDRFSAERLKGVDSTLKIQPAELGDSAVYLCASSPPAGRLYGYTFGSGTRLTVV.

The rearrangement uses TRBV4-1 and TRBJ1-4; the match to TRBD1 covers 7 bases. This CDR3 spans 15 amino acids. V was clipped by 4 bases and J by 5 bases; unmatched bases: 7. Per the germline V gene, CDR1 is MGHRA and CDR2 is YSYEKL. CDR3: CASSPHGTANEKLFF. CDR3 DNA sequence: TGCGCCAGCAGCCCGCACGGGACAGCAAATGAAAAACTGTTTTTT.

The genes are TRBV6-5 and TRBJ2-1, with 11 bases lining up with TRBD2. V lost 7 bases, J lost 7 bases, and 9 bases stayed unmatched. In germline, CDR1 is MNHEY, CDR2 SVGAGI. The length of the CDR3 is 15 residues. CDR3 nucleotide sequence: TGTGCCAGCAACAAAATAGCGGGAGGGGGGAATGAGCAGTTCTTC. It encodes CASNKIAGGGNEQFF.

The rearrangement links TRBV6-6 to TRBJ2-7; a possible D gene is TRBD1 (5 bases). V was shortened by 9 bases and J by 3 bases, with 15 bases between the two germline ends. This CDR3 is built from 13 residues. CDR1 and CDR2 from the germline V gene are MNHNY and SVGAGI (reference sequence). The CDR3 sequence: CASTGAYLYEQYF. DNA for the CDR3: TGTGCCAGTACAGGCGCCTATCTCTACGAGCAGTACTTC.

In its sample, this clone was seen a few times. This chain connects TRBV4-1 to TRBJ1-2, with TRBD1 matching 7 bases. Unmatched junction bases numbered 6, after V lost 6 bases and J lost 2 bases. This CDR3 comprises 14 residues. The germline gives CDR1 MGHRA, CDR2 YSYEKL. The CDR3 DNA reads as TGCGCCAGCAGGCGGCAGGGGGTGAACTATGGCTACACCTTC. Translated, it gives CASRRQGVNYGYTF.

This chain joins TRBV5-6 and TRBJ2-5; weak D call: TRBD2 (6 bases). The CDR3 extends over 14 amino acids. Deletions cut 0 bases from V and 3 bases from J, with 9 bases between. From germline, CDR1 is SGHDT and CDR2 YYEEEE. Here the CDR3 DNA reads TGTGCCAGCAGCTTGGAACTAGCAGAAGAGACCCAGTACTTC. Its translation is CASSLELAEETQYF.

This chain joins TRBV7-9 and TRBJ2-1; no definite D call. CDR1 is SEHNR, CDR2 FQNEAQ, per germline (reference sequence). V lost 0 bases, J lost 0 bases, and 12 bases lay in between. The CDR3 runs to 17 residues. The CDR3 DNA sequence: TGTGCCAGCAGCTTAGCGTCGGAGCAGAGCTCCTACAATGAGCAGTTCTTC. Amino acids: CASSLASEQSSYNEQFF.

J is TRBJ2-7 and V is TRBV11-2; 10 bases match TRBD2. J gave up 4 bases and V 4 bases, and 4 bases lay outside the gene matches. Looked up from germline, CDR1 is SGHAT and CDR2 is FQNNGV. CDR3 length: 14 residues. The CDR3 reads CASSYMGLAYEQYF. DNA for the CDR3: TGTGCCAGCAGCTATATGGGACTAGCGTACGAGCAGTACTTC.

The chain couples TRBV19 to TRBJ1-4; TRBD1 matches at 7 bases. Unmatched junction bases numbered 12, after V lost 5 bases and J lost 6 bases. The CDR3 has 16 amino acids. The germline gives CDR1 LNHDA, CDR2 SQIVND (reference sequence). The CDR3 nucleotides read TGTGCCAGTAGTTTCAGGGGGGATCGGGGTTATGAAAAACTGTTTTTT. As protein: CASSFRGDRGYEKLFF.

The genes are TRBV27 and TRBJ2-1, with D possibly matching TRBD2 (5 bases). The ends were cut back, 4 bases at V and 4 bases at J, with 23 bases in the middle. The length of the CDR3 is 18 residues. Germline V gene lookup returns CDR1 MNHEY and CDR2 SMNVEV (reference sequence). The CDR3 here is CASSSNPDYLSIYNEQFF. The CDR3 DNA follows: TGTGCCAGCAGTTCCAACCCTGACTACCTTTCGATTTACAATGAGCAGTTCTTC.

This clone was counted only a few times. The V and J genes are TRBV5-4 and TRBJ1-1; tentative D call: TRBD1 (5 bases). The CDR3 covers 14 residues. V was clipped by 5 bases and J by 5 bases, with 16 bases between them. Germline V CDR1 and CDR2: SGHNT, YYREEE (reference sequence). The CDR3, as DNA: TGTGCCAGCAGGGAGATGAGGGAGGGGACTGAAGCTTTCTTT. This encodes CASREMREGTEAFF.

This clone was found a few times. The CDR3 reads CASAAARGLAGGNNEQFF. CDR3 nucleotides: TGTGCCAGCGCGGCCGCCCGGGGACTAGCGGGAGGGAACAATGAGCAGTTCTTC. J is TRBJ2-1 and V is TRBV2; 16 positions agree with TRBD2. Trimming took 8 bases from V and 5 from J; bases not matched to a gene: 12. The CDR3 totals 18 residues. Germline V gene lookup returns CDR1 SNHLY and CDR2 FYNNEI.

The chain links TRBV7-9 to TRBJ2-3, with TRBD1 identical over 12 bases. The ends lost 3 bases at V and 4 bases at J; junction bases unmatched: 2. Germline assignment: CDR1 SEHNR and CDR2 FQNEAQ (reference sequence). The CDR3 sequence is 15 residues long. The CDR3 spells CASSLGQGAADTQYF. In DNA, the CDR3 is TGTGCCAGCAGCTTGGGACAGGGGGCCGCAGATACGCAGTATTTT.

The chain links TRBV2 to TRBJ1-3, with a possible D match to TRBD1 (5 bases). Trimming took off 6 bases at V and 2 bases at J, with 14 bases between the two ends. The CDR3 runs to 15 residues. Looked up from germline, CDR1 is SNHLY and CDR2 is FYNNEI. CDR3 sequence: CASRVEGRTGNTIYF. The CDR3 nucleotides read TGTGCCAGCAGGGTGGAGGGACGGACTGGAAACACCATATATTTT.

The rearrangement uses TRBV5-5 and TRBJ1-1, with D possibly TRBD1 on 5 matching bases. The CDR3 loop spans 13 amino acids. The germline gives CDR1 SGHKS, CDR2 YYEKEE (reference sequence). Trimming took off 0 bases at V and 5 bases at J, with 8 bases between the two ends. The CDR3 sequence: CASSLVAGTEAFF. The DNA of the CDR3 is TGTGCCAGCAGCTTGGTAGCAGGGACTGAAGCTTTCTTT.

In DNA, the CDR3 is TGCGCCAGCAGCTCGACAAGCTCTGGAAACACCATATATTTT. Protein sequence: CASSSTSSGNTIYF. The V gene is TRBV5-1, the J gene TRBJ1-3; D is ambiguous. Trimming cost V 3 bases and J 0 bases, with 7 bases left between them. The CDR3 sequence is 14 residues long. Germline lookup yields CDR1 SGHRS and CDR2 YFSETQ.

The chain employs TRBV4-3 and TRBJ2-1; TRBD1 is a possible D gene (5 bases). The V gene's germline CDR1 is LGHNA and CDR2 YSLEER. The CDR3 extends over 13 amino acids. V shed 0 bases and J shed 8 bases, with 8 bases lying between them. CDR3 amino acids: CASSQDKGYEQFF. In DNA form, the CDR3 reads TGCGCCAGCAGCCAAGATAAGGGGTATGAGCAGTTCTTC.

This chain uses TRBV7-2 with TRBJ1-3, with a weak D call TRBD1 (5 bases). Germline CDR1 reads SGHTA; CDR2 reads FQGNSA. V shed 4 bases and J shed 0 bases, with 13 bases lying between them. The CDR3 sequence is 16 residues long. The CDR3 spells CASSSEGTLSGNTIYF. The CDR3 coding sequence is TGTGCCAGCAGCTCTGAGGGGACTCTCTCTGGAAACACCATATATTTT.

CDR3 protein: CASSYQSGIGQPQHF. CDR3 in DNA: TGTGCCAGCAGTTACCAATCAGGGATCGGGCAGCCCCAGCATTTT. V usage is TRBV6-5 and J usage is TRBJ1-5; possible D gene TRBD1, 5 bases. Trimming shortened V by 2 bases and J by 7 bases, and 15 bases separated the two germline ends. This CDR3 has 15 residues. CDR1 and CDR2 (germline): MNHEY, SVGAGI.

The CDR3 sequence is CASSYDFSGNTIYF. In DNA, the CDR3 is TGTGCCAGCAGTTACGACTTCTCTGGAAACACCATATATTTT. The chain is built from TRBV6-5 and TRBJ1-3; D unclear. Germline V gene sequence: CDR1 MNHEY, CDR2 SVGAGI. V dropped 2 bases and J dropped 0 bases, with 5 bases sitting between them. The CDR3 runs to 14 residues.

This chain connects TRBV11-3 to TRBJ1-1; 7 bases map to TRBD1. CDR1 SGHNT and CDR2 YENEEA come from the germline V gene. Losses at the gene ends were 5 bases for V and 8 bases for J; bases not matched to a gene: 11. CDR3 length: 14 amino acids. The CDR3 coding sequence is TGTGCCAGCAGCCCCCGGGGAAACAGGGGAGAAGCTTTCTTT. Protein product: CASSPRGNRGEAFF.